A single sample is the source of the 7 T cell receptor beta chains below, sequenced in a study of identical twins. A single record per CDR3 protein comes from TCRdb applying MiXCR to the 5' RACE reads. The data hold around 1.7 million distinct CDR3 sequences, with 25% to 35% observed a single time. Input material: cord blood. The receptors derive from a newborn girl in good health.

The chain carries TRBV12-3 or TRBV12-4 and TRBJ2-4; no reliable D call. The V end was cut by 4 bases, the J end by 1 base, with 8 bases between. The CDR3 loop spans 14 amino acids. The CDR3 spells CASSSVGAKNIQYF. In DNA form, the CDR3 reads TGTGCCAGCAGTTCCGTAGGGGCCAAAAACATTCAGTACTTC.

To note about this clonotype: One end of the junction varies from germline; a read error may be responsible. The chain employs TRBV28 and TRBJ2-1, with 8 bases aligning to TRBD2. CDR1 is MDHEN, CDR2 SYDVKM, per germline. This CDR3 region has 16 residues. As DNA, the CDR3 is TGTACCAGCAGTGTGGGTGGGACTAGGGGTTTCCATGAGCAGTTCTTC. Amino acid sequence: CTSSVGGTRGFHEQFF.

The chain employs TRBV7-8 and TRBJ2-1; maybe TRBD2 (6 bases). CDR1 SGHVS and CDR2 FQNEAQ come from the germline V gene. The germline V and J ends were trimmed by 5 bases and 10 bases, with 24 bases remaining between them. This CDR3 is 16 amino acids long. Here the CDR3 DNA reads TGTGCCAGCAGCCCGACTAGATTTGATGTATCCTACGAGCAGTTCTTC. The encoded protein is CASSPTRFDVSYEQFF.

The chain employs TRBV12-3 or TRBV12-4 and TRBJ1-5, with D tentatively TRBD1 (5 bases). The V end was cut by 5 bases, the J end by 2 bases, with 10 bases between. This CDR3 is built from 14 residues. CDR3 in DNA: TGTGCCAGCAGTCAGGGTTGGGGCAATCAGCCCCAGCATTTT. Amino acids: CASSQGWGNQPQHF.

V gene TRBV7-9 combines with J gene TRBJ2-5; D gene ambiguous. The DNA end lines up better with TRBJ2-7; the J call may be wrong. CDR3 length: 13 amino acids. The V gene's germline CDR1 is SEHNR and CDR2 FQNEAQ (reference sequence). CDR3 residues: CASSRNPSCEQYF. CDR3 nucleotides: TGTGCCAGCAGCCGCAATCCATCTTGCGAGCAGTACTTC.

This clonotype was picked up a small number of times. The CDR3 nucleotides read TGTGCCAGCAGTTACGCGGGATTCGCAGATACGCAGTATTTT. The encoded protein is CASSYAGFADTQYF. The chain employs TRBV6-2 or TRBV6-3 and TRBJ2-3; D may be TRBD2 (6 bases). The CDR3 runs 14 residues. In germline, CDR1 is MNHEY, CDR2 SVGEGT. Trimming left V 2 bases short and J 4 bases short, with 10 bases between.

V is TRBV20-1 and J is TRBJ1-2; D perhaps matches TRBD1 (5 bases). CDR1 is DFQATT and CDR2 is SNEGSKA in the germline V gene (reference sequence). CDR3 length equals 13 residues. The V end lost 3 bases, the J end lost 1 base, and 9 bases lay between the germline ends. In DNA form, the CDR3 reads TGCAGTGCTAGTCGGGACGGTAACTATGGCTACACCTTC. Residues: CSASRDGNYGYTF.